This TCR beta chain was identified in a study of blood T cell repertoires in COVID-19. CDR1 is MGHRA, CDR2 YSYEKL, per germline. The CDR3 is 12 residues long. V was shortened by 3 bases and J by 6 bases, with 9 bases between the two germline ends. Profiled with immunoSEQ multiplex PCR; TCRdb holds only in-frame clones, not every one. Of roughly 300,000 clones in the sample, approximately 91% were seen once. Sequencing was done on a sample of PBMCs or T cells enriched from blood (not recorded which). This TCR was sampled from a woman aged 40-49 years with acute COVID-19. The rearrangement uses TRBV4-1 and TRBJ2-7; no definite D call. CDR3 nucleotide sequence: TGCGCCAGCAGCCACCCCAGCGCCGAGCAGTACTTC. Translating it yields CASSHPSAEQYF.